This TCR beta chain stems from a study of blood T cell repertoires in COVID-19. Study-level information: Sites in the United States, Italy and Spain provided acute and convalescent COVID-19 samples.

Original processing notes: Reference gene primer amplification in the assay estimated nucleated cell counts. The table came from immunoSEQ multiplex PCR; TCRdb's copy has only in-frame clones and leaves some out. The D gene and trimming were derived from the DNA, and the V and J assignments and clone size from that table. The table includes 210,000 or so clones, about 92% detected once. The CDR3 covers 15 residues. Germline V CDR1 and CDR2: SGHTA, FQGNSA. J lost 6 bases, V lost 5 bases, and 5 bases had no gene match. The sequence was obtained from a young man with acute or convalescent COVID-19. Sequences were obtained from peripheral blood. The chain has TRBV7-2 and TRBJ2-1, with 12 bases matching TRBD2. CDR3 nucleotides: TGTGCCAGCAGCCTGGGACTAGCGGGTCTCAATGAGCAGTTCTTC. Amino acid sequence: CASSLGLAGLNEQFF.